This T cell receptor beta chain originates from a study of blood T cell repertoires in COVID-19. Study-wide background: T cells, B-cell-depleted T cells, or PBMCs provided the cDNA or gDNA that served as material.

In the authors' workflow: Amplifying reference gene primers gave estimates of nucleated cell counts. The table came from immunoSEQ multiplex PCR; TCRdb's copy has only in-frame clones and leaves some out. D and trimming were read from the DNA, whereas the V and J calls and clone size are those reported in that table. The sample lists about 280,000 clones, 80% to 85% occurring once. Clinical history as reported by participants underpinned cohort assignment. Shortly before study entry, within 2 weeks, exposed participants had met a COVID-19 case. Material for sequencing was PBMCs or T cells enriched from blood (not recorded which). The sequence was collected from a man in his forties who had been exposed to COVID-19.

CDR3 nucleotide sequence: TGTGCCAGCAGCGTAGCCCCGGGAGTAGGCGGGGAGCTGTTTTTT. It is translated as CASSVAPGVGGELFF. The rearrangement uses TRBV9 and TRBJ2-2, with a weak D call TRBD2 (6 bases). This CDR3 region has 15 residues. Germline CDR1 and CDR2: SGDLS and YYNGEE. The ends were cut back, 0 bases at V and 7 bases at J, with 13 bases in the middle.